The text below deals with one T cell receptor beta chain. Its target is not known. Germline assignment: CDR1 GTSNPN and CDR2 SVGIG (reference sequence). This CDR3 has 13 residues. V was cut by 2 bases and J by 4 bases, with 11 bases left in between. Noted time point: blood 4 weeks post-SBRT, at nephrectomy. The treatment denotes: 15 Gy SBRT to primary tumor, nephrectomy 4 weeks later. Nephrectomy followed 15 Gy stereotactic body radiation by 4 weeks. This entry is derived from a study of radiation and T cells in renal cell carcinoma. Study-level points and caveats: Top tumor clonotypes rose in blood 2 weeks post-radiation, then contracted. Without pretreatment biopsies, baseline tumor clonotype presence was undetermined.

The table came from immunoSEQ multiplex PCR; TCRdb's copy has only in-frame clones and leaves some out. In the table there are approximately 170,000 clones, roughly nine tenths of which are singletons. The chain couples TRBV30 to TRBJ1-2; no reliable D call. This sequence originates from a woman between 45 and 65 years old with renal cell carcinoma. The specimen was blood, collected from a patient whose treatment included radiotherapy and nephrectomy. CDR3 sequence reads: CAWSRRTPYGYTF. The CDR3 coding sequence is TGTGCCTGGAGTAGGCGGACCCCCTATGGCTACACCTTC.